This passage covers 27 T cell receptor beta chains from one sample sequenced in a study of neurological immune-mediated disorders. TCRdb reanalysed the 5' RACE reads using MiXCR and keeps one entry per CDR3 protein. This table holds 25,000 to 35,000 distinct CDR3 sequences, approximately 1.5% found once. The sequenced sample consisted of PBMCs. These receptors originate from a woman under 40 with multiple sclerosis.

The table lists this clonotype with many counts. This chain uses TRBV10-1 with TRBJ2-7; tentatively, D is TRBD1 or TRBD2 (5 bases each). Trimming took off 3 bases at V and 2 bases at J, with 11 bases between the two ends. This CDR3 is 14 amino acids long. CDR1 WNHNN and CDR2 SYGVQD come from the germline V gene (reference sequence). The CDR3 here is CASSDNRRPYEQYF. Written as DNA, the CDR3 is TGCGCCAGCAGTGATAACAGGAGGCCCTACGAGCAGTACTTC.

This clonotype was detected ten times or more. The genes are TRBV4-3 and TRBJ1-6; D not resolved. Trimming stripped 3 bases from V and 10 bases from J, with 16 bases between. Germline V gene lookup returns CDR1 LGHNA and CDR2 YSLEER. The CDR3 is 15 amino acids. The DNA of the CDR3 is TGCGCCAGCAGCCATCACAACCAGGTGGACTCACCCCTCCACTTT. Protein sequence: CASSHHNQVDSPLHF.

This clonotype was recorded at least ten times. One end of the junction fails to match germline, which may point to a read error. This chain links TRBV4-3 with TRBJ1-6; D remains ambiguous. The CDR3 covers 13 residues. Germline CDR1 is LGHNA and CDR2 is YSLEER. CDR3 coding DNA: TGCGCCAGCAGCCAAGCCAAGGCAGGCCCCATTTGGTTT. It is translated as CASSQAKAGPIWF.

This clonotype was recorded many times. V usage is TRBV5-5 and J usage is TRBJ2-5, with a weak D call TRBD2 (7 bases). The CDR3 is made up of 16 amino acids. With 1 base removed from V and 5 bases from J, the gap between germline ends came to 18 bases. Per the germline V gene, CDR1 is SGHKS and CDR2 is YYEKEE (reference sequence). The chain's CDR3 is CASSLIGGGAYETQYF. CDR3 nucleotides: TGTGCCAGCAGCTTGATAGGGGGGGGGGCCTACGAGACCCAGTACTTC.

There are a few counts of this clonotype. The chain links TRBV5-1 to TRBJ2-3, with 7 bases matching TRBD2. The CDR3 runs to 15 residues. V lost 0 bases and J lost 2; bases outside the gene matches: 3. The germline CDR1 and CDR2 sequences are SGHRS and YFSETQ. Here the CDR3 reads CASSLARGDTDTQYF. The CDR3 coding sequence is TGCGCCAGCAGCTTGGCACGGGGGGACACAGATACGCAGTATTTT. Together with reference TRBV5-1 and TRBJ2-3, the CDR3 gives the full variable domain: KAGVTQTPRYLIKTRGQQVTLSCSPISGHRSVSWYQQTPGQGLQFLFEYFSETQRNKGNFPGRFSGRQFSNSRSEMNVSTLELGDSALYLCASSLARGDTDTQYFGPGTRLTVL.

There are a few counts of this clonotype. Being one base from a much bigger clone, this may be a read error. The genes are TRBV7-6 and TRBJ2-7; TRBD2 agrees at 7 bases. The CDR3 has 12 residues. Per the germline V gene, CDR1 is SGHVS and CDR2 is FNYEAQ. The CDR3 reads CDSSYPGGEQYF. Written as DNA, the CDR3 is TGTGACAGCAGCTACCCGGGGGGCGAGCAGTACTTC.

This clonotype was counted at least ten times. The CDR3 sequence is CASMRGLAGYTQYF. The DNA for the CDR3 is TGCGCCAGCATGCGAGGACTAGCGGGCTATACGCAGTATTTT. The rearrangement uses TRBV10-1 and TRBJ2-3, with TRBD2 matching 11 bases. Germline V CDR1 and CDR2: WNHNN, SYGVQD (reference sequence). Germline trimming cut 7 bases from V and 7 bases from J; bases unmatched to any gene: 7. This CDR3 region has 14 residues.

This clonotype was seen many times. The DNA of the CDR3 is TGTGCCAGCAGTTTCGGGTCTAGAACTACCTACGAGCAGTACTTC. Translated: CASSFGSRTTYEQYF. This chain uses TRBV12-3 or TRBV12-4 with TRBJ2-7; D is unclear. Trimming took 3 bases from V and 2 from J, leaving 14 bases between them. The CDR3 totals 15 residues.

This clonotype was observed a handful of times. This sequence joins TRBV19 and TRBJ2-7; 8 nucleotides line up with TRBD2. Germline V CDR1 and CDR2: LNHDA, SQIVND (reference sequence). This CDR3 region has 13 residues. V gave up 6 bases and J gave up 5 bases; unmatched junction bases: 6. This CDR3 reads CASSLSGANEQYF. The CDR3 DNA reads TGTGCCAGTAGCCTTAGCGGGGCCAACGAGCAGTACTTC.

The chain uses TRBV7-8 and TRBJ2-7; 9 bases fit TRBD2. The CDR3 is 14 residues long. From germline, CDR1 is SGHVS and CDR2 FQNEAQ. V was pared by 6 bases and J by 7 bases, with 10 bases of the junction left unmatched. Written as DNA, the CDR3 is TGTGCCAGCAGATACCGCGGGGGGGATCGGGAGCAGTACTTC. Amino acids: CASRYRGGDREQYF. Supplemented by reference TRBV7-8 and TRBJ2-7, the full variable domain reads GAGVSQSPRYKVAKRGQDVALRCDPISGHVSLFWYQQALGQGPEFLTYFQNEAQLDKSGLPSDRFFAERPEGSVSTLKIQRTQQEDSAVYLCASRYRGGDREQYFGPGTRLTVT.

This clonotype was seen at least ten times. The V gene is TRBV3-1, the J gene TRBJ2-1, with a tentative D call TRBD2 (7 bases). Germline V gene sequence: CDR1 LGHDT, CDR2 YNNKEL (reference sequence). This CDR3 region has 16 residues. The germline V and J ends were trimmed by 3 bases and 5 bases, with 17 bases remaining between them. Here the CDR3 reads CASSQSIRGADNEQFF. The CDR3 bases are TGTGCCAGCAGCCAGAGTATACGGGGGGCCGACAATGAGCAGTTCTTC.

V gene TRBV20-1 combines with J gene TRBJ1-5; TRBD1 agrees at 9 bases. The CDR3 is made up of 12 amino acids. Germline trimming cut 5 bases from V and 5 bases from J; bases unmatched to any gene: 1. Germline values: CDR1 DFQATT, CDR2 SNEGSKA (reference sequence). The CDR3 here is CSARQGDQPQHF. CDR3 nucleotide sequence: TGCAGTGCTCGACAGGGGGATCAGCCCCAGCATTTT.

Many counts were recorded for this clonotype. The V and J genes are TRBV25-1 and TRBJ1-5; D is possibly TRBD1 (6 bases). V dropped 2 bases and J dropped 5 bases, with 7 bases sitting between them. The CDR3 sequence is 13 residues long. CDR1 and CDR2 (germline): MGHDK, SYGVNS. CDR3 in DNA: TGTGCCAGCAGTGAACAGGGGCATCAGCCCCAGCATTTT. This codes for CASSEQGHQPQHF.

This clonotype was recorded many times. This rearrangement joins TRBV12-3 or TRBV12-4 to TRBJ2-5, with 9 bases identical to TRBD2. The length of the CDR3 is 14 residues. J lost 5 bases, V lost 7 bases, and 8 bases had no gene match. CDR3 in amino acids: CASTRRGGPETQYF. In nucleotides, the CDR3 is TGTGCCAGCACCCGGCGGGGGGGCCCGGAGACCCAGTACTTC.

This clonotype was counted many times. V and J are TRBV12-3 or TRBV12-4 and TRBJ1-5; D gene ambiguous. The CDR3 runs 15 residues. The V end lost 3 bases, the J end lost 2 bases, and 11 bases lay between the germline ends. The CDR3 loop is CASSFRLGRNQPQHF. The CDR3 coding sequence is TGTGCCAGCAGTTTTAGACTAGGACGCAATCAGCCCCAGCATTTT.

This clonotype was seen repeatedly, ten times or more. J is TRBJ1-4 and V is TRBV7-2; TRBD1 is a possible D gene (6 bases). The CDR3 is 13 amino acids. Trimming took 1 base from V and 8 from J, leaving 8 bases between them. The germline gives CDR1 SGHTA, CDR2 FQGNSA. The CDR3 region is CASSLGQGEKLFF. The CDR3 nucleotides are TGTGCCAGCAGCTTAGGCCAGGGGGAAAAACTGTTTTTT.

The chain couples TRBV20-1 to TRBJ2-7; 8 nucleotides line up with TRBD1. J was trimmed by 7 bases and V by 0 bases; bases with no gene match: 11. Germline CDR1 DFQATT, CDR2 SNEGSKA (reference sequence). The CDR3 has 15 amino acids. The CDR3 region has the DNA TGCAGTGCTAGAGATCGGAGGACAGGGATCAAAGAGCAGTACTTC. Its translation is CSARDRRTGIKEQYF.

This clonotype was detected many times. CDR3 protein: CASRQYTDTQYF. The CDR3 nucleotides read TGTGCCAGCAGACAGTACACAGATACGCAGTATTTT. The V gene is TRBV27, the J gene TRBJ2-3; D gene uncertain. The germline V gene has CDR1 MNHEY and CDR2 SMNVEV (reference sequence). The CDR3 is made up of 12 amino acids. Between the trimmed V and J ends, which lost 6 bases and 2 bases, there was a span of 6 bases.

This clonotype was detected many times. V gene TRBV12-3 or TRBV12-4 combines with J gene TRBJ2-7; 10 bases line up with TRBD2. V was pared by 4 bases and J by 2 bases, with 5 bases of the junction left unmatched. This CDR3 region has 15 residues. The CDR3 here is CASSYLAGVAYEQYF. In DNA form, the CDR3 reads TGTGCCAGCAGTTACCTAGCGGGGGTAGCCTACGAGCAGTACTTC.

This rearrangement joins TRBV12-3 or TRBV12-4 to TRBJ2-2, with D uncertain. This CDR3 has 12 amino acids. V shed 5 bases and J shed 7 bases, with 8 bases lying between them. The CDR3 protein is CASSKSHGELFF. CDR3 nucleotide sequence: TGTGCCAGCAGTAAGAGCCACGGGGAGCTGTTTTTT.

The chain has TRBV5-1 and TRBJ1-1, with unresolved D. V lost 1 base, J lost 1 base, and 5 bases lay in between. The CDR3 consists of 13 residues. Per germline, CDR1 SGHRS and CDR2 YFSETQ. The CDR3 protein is CASSLWGNTEAFF. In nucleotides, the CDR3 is TGCGCCAGCAGCTTGTGGGGGAACACTGAAGCTTTCTTT.

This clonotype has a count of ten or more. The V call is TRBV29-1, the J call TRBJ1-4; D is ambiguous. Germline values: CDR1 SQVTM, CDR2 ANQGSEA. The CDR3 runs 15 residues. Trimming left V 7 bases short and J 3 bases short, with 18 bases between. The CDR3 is CSATREGRANEKLFF. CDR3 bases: TGCAGCGCCACCCGGGAAGGCCGAGCTAATGAAAAACTGTTTTTT.

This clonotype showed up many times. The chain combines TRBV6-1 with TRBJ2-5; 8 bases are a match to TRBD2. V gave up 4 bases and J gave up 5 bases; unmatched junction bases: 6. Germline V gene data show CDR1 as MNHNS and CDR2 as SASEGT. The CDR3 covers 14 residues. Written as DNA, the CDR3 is TGTGCCAGCAGTGCGGGGGGGGCCCGTGAGACCCAGTACTTC. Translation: CASSAGGARETQYF.

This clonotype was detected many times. CDR3 coding DNA: TGTGCCAGCAAGTACCAGGGAAACACCATATATTTT. This translates into CASKYQGNTIYF. This chain joins TRBV27 and TRBJ1-3; D ambiguous. This CDR3 is 12 amino acids long. V was shortened by 7 bases and J by 4 bases, with 8 bases between the two germline ends. CDR1 and CDR2 (germline): MNHEY, SMNVEV (reference sequence).

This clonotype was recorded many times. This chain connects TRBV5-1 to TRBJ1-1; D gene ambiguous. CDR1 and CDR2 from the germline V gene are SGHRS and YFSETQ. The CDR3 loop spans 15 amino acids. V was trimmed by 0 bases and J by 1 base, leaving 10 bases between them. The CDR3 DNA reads TGCGCCAGCAGCTTGGAAGGACGGACGAACACTGAAGCTTTCTTT. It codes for CASSLEGRTNTEAFF.

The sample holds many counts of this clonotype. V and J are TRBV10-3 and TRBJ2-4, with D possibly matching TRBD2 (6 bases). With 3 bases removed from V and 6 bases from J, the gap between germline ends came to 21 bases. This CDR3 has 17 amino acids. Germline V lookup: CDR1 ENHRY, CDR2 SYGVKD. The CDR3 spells CAISDRGDPGALNIQYF. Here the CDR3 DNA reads TGTGCCATCAGTGACCGCGGTGATCCGGGAGCCTTAAACATTCAGTACTTC.

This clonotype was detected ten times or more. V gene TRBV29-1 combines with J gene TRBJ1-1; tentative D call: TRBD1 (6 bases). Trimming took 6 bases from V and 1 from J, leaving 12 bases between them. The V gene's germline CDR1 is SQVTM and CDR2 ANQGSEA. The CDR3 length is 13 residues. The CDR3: CSVTPRGNTEAFF. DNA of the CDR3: TGCAGCGTGACCCCCAGGGGGAACACTGAAGCTTTCTTT.